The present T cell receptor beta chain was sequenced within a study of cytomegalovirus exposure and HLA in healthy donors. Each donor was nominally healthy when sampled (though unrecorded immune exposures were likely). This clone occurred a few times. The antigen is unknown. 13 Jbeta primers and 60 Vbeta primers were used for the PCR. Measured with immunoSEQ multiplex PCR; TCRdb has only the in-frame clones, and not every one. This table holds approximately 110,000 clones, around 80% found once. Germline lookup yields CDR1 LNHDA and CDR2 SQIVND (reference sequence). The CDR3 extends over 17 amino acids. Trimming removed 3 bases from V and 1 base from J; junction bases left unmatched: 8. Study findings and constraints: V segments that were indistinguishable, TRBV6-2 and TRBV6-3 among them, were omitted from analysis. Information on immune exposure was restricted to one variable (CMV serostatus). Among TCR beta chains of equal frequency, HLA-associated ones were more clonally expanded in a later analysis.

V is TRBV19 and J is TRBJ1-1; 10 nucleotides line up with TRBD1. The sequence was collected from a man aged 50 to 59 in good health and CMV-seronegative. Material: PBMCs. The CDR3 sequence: CASSISDRGLENTEAFF. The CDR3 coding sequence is TGTGCCAGTAGTATTTCGGACAGGGGGTTGGAGAACACTGAAGCTTTCTTT.